The clone carrying this T cell receptor beta chain was recorded only once. The data derive from a study of shared clonotypes between healthy human individuals. Sequencing used immunoSEQ multiplex PCR; TCRdb keeps in-frame clones, though not all of them. The top ten hold over 9% of the sample, which has approximately 320,000 clones, about 74% seen once. Trimming removed 5 bases at V and 5 bases at J, with 12 bases between. CDR3 length: 13 residues. Per the germline V gene, CDR1 is SGHAT and CDR2 is FQDESV (reference sequence). Donors, without exception, were Caucasian adults residing in Nashville, Tennessee. The split of CD4+ cells yielded CD45RA+ naive and CD45RA-negative memory subsets.

The sequenced sample was memory CD4+ T cells sorted from blood. Subset here: CD45RA-negative fraction. The clonotype originates from a young man in good health. This chain links TRBV11-1 with TRBJ1-1, with D possibly matching TRBD1 (5 bases). The CDR3 region has the DNA TGTGCCAGCAGCAAGACAGATGTTACTGAAGCTTTCTTT. It yields the protein CASSKTDVTEAFF.